Listed below are T cell receptor beta chains from one sample, sequenced in a study of T cells in Graves' hyperthyroidism and ophthalmopathy. TCRdb called the multiplex PCR reads again in MiXCR, with one record for every CDR3 protein. The sample carries just under 750,000 distinct CDR3 sequences, about a third recorded once. Material: blood. These receptors were taken from a woman aged 40 to 50 with Graves' hyperthyroidism. Each CDR3 is given with its conserved first and last residue. D genes are given only for firm matches. Clone size is stated in some rows and not others, as once, few, many or a class when expanded.

cdr3_length: 15
d_call: -
clone_size: -
v_call: TRBV7-2
j_call: TRBJ1-5
cdr3_aa: CASSQEFQGIQPQHF
cdr3_nt: TGCGCCAGCAGCCAAGAGTTTCAGGGGATTCAGCCCCAGCATTTT

cdr3_length: 15
d_call: -
clone_size: many
v_call: TRBV5-1
j_call: TRBJ2-7
cdr3_aa: CASSLVWGAGDEQYF
cdr3_nt: TGCGCCAGCAGCTTGGTCTGGGGGGCTGGCGACGAGCAGTACTTC

cdr3_length: 14
d_call: -
clone_size: many
v_call: TRBV7-2
j_call: TRBJ1-5
cdr3_aa: CASSLRNSNQPQHF
cdr3_nt: TGTGCCAGCAGCTTAAGGAATAGCAATCAGCCCCAGCATTTT

cdr3_length: 13
d_call: -
clone_size: -
v_call: TRBV18
j_call: TRBJ2-2
cdr3_aa: CASSPVRTGELFF
cdr3_nt: TGTGCCAGCTCACCAGTCAGGACCGGGGAGCTGTTTTTT

cdr3_length: 16
d_call: TRBD2
clone_size: -
v_call: TRBV29-1
j_call: TRBJ2-3
cdr3_aa: CSVDLGTSGRRDTQYF
cdr3_nt: TGCAGCGTAGACTTAGGGACTAGCGGGAGACGAGATACGCAGTATTTT

cdr3_length: 16
d_call: TRBD1
clone_size: many
v_call: TRBV7-2
j_call: TRBJ1-3
cdr3_aa: CASSQIRGIEGNTIYF
cdr3_nt: TGTGCCAGCAGCCAAATCAGGGGGATCGAAGGAAACACCATATATTTT

cdr3_length: 16
d_call: TRBD1
clone_size: many
v_call: TRBV19
j_call: TRBJ1-5
cdr3_aa: CASSILGQGTVQPQHF
cdr3_nt: TGTGCCAGTAGTATATTGGGACAGGGGACAGTTCAGCCCCAGCATTTT

cdr3_length: 16
d_call: -
clone_size: few
v_call: TRBV20-1
j_call: TRBJ1-1
cdr3_aa: CSATPDIGGLNTEAFF
cdr3_nt: TGCAGTGCTACTCCGGATATCGGGGGGCTGAACACTGAAGCTTTCTTT

cdr3_length: 17
d_call: -
clone_size: -
v_call: TRBV7-9
j_call: TRBJ1-5
cdr3_aa: CASSLGRIGQRNQPQHF
cdr3_nt: TGTGCCAGCAGCTTAGGCCGTATAGGACAGCGCAATCAGCCCCAGCATTTT

cdr3_length: 12
d_call: -
clone_size: many
v_call: TRBV7-6
j_call: TRBJ1-3
cdr3_aa: CASSFEGNTIYF
cdr3_nt: TGTGCCAGCAGCTTTGAAGGAAACACCATATATTTT

cdr3_length: 17
d_call: -
clone_size: -
v_call: TRBV10-3
j_call: TRBJ1-6
cdr3_aa: CASSRTVESSYNSPLHF
cdr3_nt: TGTGCCAGCAGTAGGACAGTAGAAAGCTCCTATAATTCACCCCTCCACTTT

cdr3_length: 15
d_call: -
clone_size: many
v_call: TRBV15
j_call: TRBJ2-5
cdr3_aa: CATSRDRDFQETQYF
cdr3_nt: TGTGCCACCAGCAGAGATAGAGACTTCCAAGAGACCCAGTACTTC

cdr3_length: 15
d_call: -
clone_size: -
v_call: TRBV14
j_call: TRBJ1-5
cdr3_aa: CASSPDFGATQPQHF
cdr3_nt: TGTGCCAGCTCACCTGATTTTGGGGCAACTCAGCCCCAGCATTTT

cdr3_length: 16
d_call: TRBD2
clone_size: -
v_call: TRBV10-3
j_call: TRBJ2-2
cdr3_aa: CASSNGRAGWTGELFF
cdr3_nt: TGTGCCAGCAGCAACGGGAGGGCCGGATGGACCGGGGAGCTGTTTTTT

cdr3_length: 15
d_call: -
clone_size: few
v_call: TRBV5-1
j_call: TRBJ1-4
cdr3_aa: CASSLAGEEGEKLFF
cdr3_nt: TGCGCCAGCAGCTTGGCCGGGGAGGAGGGGGAAAAACTGTTTTTT

cdr3_length: 16
d_call: -
clone_size: -
v_call: TRBV2
j_call: TRBJ2-6
cdr3_aa: CASIPGGIGGANVLTF
cdr3_nt: TGTGCCAGCATTCCCGGGGGTATTGGTGGGGCCAACGTCCTGACTTTC

cdr3_length: 11
d_call: -
clone_size: -
v_call: TRBV7-8
j_call: TRBJ2-5
cdr3_aa: CAWSHSETQYF
cdr3_nt: TGTGCCTGGAGCCATAGTGAGACCCAGTACTTC

cdr3_length: 14
d_call: -
clone_size: many
v_call: TRBV7-9
j_call: TRBJ1-5
cdr3_aa: CASSSGRVDQPQHF
cdr3_nt: TGTGCCAGCAGCTCAGGTAGGGTTGATCAGCCCCAGCATTTT

cdr3_length: 16
d_call: -
clone_size: -
v_call: TRBV6-5
j_call: TRBJ1-1
cdr3_aa: CASSYPRGGGSTEAFF
cdr3_nt: TGTGCCAGCAGTTACCCGAGGGGGGGCGGCAGCACTGAAGCTTTCTTT

cdr3_length: 11
d_call: -
clone_size: -
v_call: TRBV10-2
j_call: TRBJ1-2
cdr3_aa: CASPGDRAYTF
cdr3_nt: TGCGCCAGCCCGGGGGATCGAGCCTACACCTTC

cdr3_length: 15
d_call: -
clone_size: -
v_call: TRBV20-1
j_call: TRBJ2-2
cdr3_aa: CSADGARGNTGELFF
cdr3_nt: TGCAGTGCCGACGGGGCGAGGGGGAACACCGGGGAGCTGTTTTTT

cdr3_length: 15
d_call: -
clone_size: few
v_call: TRBV20-1
j_call: TRBJ2-2
cdr3_aa: CSARFFTGDSGELFF
cdr3_nt: TGCAGTGCTAGATTCTTTACGGGAGATTCCGGGGAGCTGTTTTTT

cdr3_length: 17
d_call: TRBD2
clone_size: -
v_call: TRBV10-3
j_call: TRBJ2-2
cdr3_aa: CASSYRGGPRTSGTLFF
cdr3_nt: TGTGCCAGCAGTTATCGAGGGGGCCCCAGAACTAGCGGGACGCTGTTTTTT

cdr3_length: 17
d_call: -
clone_size: -
v_call: TRBV7-2
j_call: TRBJ2-7
cdr3_aa: CASSPKRGLPGSYEQYF
cdr3_nt: TGTGCCAGCAGTCCGAAAAGAGGACTCCCGGGTAGCTACGAGCAGTACTTC

cdr3_length: 16
d_call: TRBD1
clone_size: -
v_call: TRBV7-2
j_call: TRBJ1-1
cdr3_aa: CASSYDWDRVRTEAFF
cdr3_nt: TGTGCCAGCAGTTATGATTGGGACAGGGTGAGAACTGAAGCTTTCTTT

cdr3_length: 12
d_call: -
clone_size: many
v_call: TRBV6-5
j_call: TRBJ1-2
cdr3_aa: CASSYTAYGYTF
cdr3_nt: TGTGCCAGCAGTTACACAGCCTATGGCTACACCTTC

cdr3_length: 13
d_call: TRBD1
clone_size: few
v_call: TRBV2
j_call: TRBJ1-6
cdr3_aa: CAGGTARNSPLHF
cdr3_nt: TGTGCCGGAGGGACAGCCCGTAATTCACCCCTCCACTTT

cdr3_length: 13
d_call: -
clone_size: -
v_call: TRBV6-5
j_call: TRBJ1-2
cdr3_aa: CASKSRATYGYTF
cdr3_nt: TGTGCCAGCAAATCCAGAGCGACCTATGGCTACACCTTC

cdr3_length: 13
d_call: -
clone_size: many
v_call: TRBV2
j_call: TRBJ1-2
cdr3_aa: CASSGAPSEGYTF
cdr3_nt: TGTGCCAGCAGTGGTGCGCCGTCAGAGGGCTACACCTTC

cdr3_length: 16
d_call: TRBD1
clone_size: -
v_call: TRBV7-6
j_call: TRBJ2-5
cdr3_aa: CASSLDPGQIQETQYF
cdr3_nt: TGTGCCAGCAGCTTAGACCCGGGACAGATCCAAGAGACCCAGTACTTC

cdr3_length: 15
d_call: TRBD1
clone_size: many
v_call: TRBV5-1
j_call: TRBJ2-7
cdr3_aa: CASSLETGVTTEQYF
cdr3_nt: TGCGCCAGCAGCTTGGAGACAGGGGTAACTACCGAGCAGTACTTC

cdr3_length: 19
d_call: -
clone_size: few
v_call: TRBV24-1
j_call: TRBJ2-3
cdr3_aa: CATSDYNPRASYVADTQYF
cdr3_nt: TGTGCCACCAGTGATTACAACCCCCGGGCCTCGTATGTGGCAGATACGCAGTATTTT

cdr3_length: 14
d_call: -
clone_size: -
v_call: TRBV29-1
j_call: TRBJ1-2
cdr3_aa: CSADQGSHNYGYTF
cdr3_nt: TGCAGCGCAGACCAAGGGAGCCATAACTATGGCTACACCTTC

cdr3_length: 11
d_call: -
clone_size: -
v_call: TRBV2
j_call: TRBJ1-2
cdr3_aa: CASSDTSGYTF
cdr3_nt: TGTGCCAGCAGCGACACTTCCGGCTACACCTTC

cdr3_length: 15
d_call: -
clone_size: few
v_call: TRBV12-3/TRBV12-4
j_call: TRBJ1-1
cdr3_aa: CASSSHGGKGTEAFF
cdr3_nt: TGTGCCAGCAGTTCCCATGGGGGGAAGGGGACTGAAGCTTTCTTT

cdr3_length: 11
d_call: -
clone_size: -
v_call: TRBV29-1
j_call: TRBJ1-1
cdr3_aa: CSVAPGAEAFF
cdr3_nt: TGCAGCGTTGCCCCAGGGGCAGAAGCTTTCTTT

cdr3_length: 13
d_call: -
clone_size: many
v_call: TRBV29-1
j_call: TRBJ1-2
cdr3_aa: CSVEGSTSYGYTF
cdr3_nt: TGCAGCGTTGAAGGGAGTACGAGCTATGGCTACACCTTC

cdr3_length: 15
d_call: -
clone_size: -
v_call: TRBV29-1
j_call: TRBJ1-5
cdr3_aa: CSVEKMEVSNQPQHF
cdr3_nt: TGCAGCGTCGAGAAGATGGAGGTGAGCAATCAGCCCCAGCATTTT

cdr3_length: 17
d_call: TRBD1
clone_size: once
v_call: TRBV7-9
j_call: TRBJ2-7
cdr3_aa: CASSRGTGGRYSYEQYF
cdr3_nt: TGTGCCAGCAGCCGTGGGACAGGGGGCCGATACTCCTACGAGCAGTACTTC

cdr3_length: 16
d_call: -
clone_size: -
v_call: TRBV7-2
j_call: TRBJ1-6
cdr3_aa: CASSPWDAGENSPLHF
cdr3_nt: TGTGCCAGCAGCCCGTGGGACGCTGGGGAGAATTCACCCCTCCACTTT

cdr3_length: 14
d_call: -
clone_size: many
v_call: TRBV7-2
j_call: TRBJ2-5
cdr3_aa: CASSLDLGLETQYF
cdr3_nt: TGTGCCAGCAGCTTAGATCTGGGATTGGAGACCCAGTACTTC

cdr3_length: 13
d_call: -
clone_size: many
v_call: TRBV7-8
j_call: TRBJ1-2
cdr3_aa: CASSLAHRYGYTF
cdr3_nt: TGTGCCAGCAGCTTAGCCCACCGCTATGGCTACACCTTC

cdr3_length: 14
d_call: -
clone_size: -
v_call: TRBV28
j_call: TRBJ1-2
cdr3_aa: CASSENGIGEGYTF
cdr3_nt: TGTGCCAGCAGTGAAAATGGGATAGGCGAAGGCTACACCTTC

cdr3_length: 17
d_call: -
clone_size: -
v_call: TRBV4-1
j_call: TRBJ1-3
cdr3_aa: CASSQDSGKFSGNTIYF
cdr3_nt: TGCGCCAGCAGCCAAGATTCCGGCAAGTTCTCTGGAAACACCATATATTTT

cdr3_length: 16
d_call: -
clone_size: -
v_call: TRBV7-6
j_call: TRBJ1-4
cdr3_aa: CASSFTRGVSGEKLFF
cdr3_nt: TGTGCCAGCAGTTTTACCCGGGGAGTATCGGGGGAAAAACTGTTTTTT